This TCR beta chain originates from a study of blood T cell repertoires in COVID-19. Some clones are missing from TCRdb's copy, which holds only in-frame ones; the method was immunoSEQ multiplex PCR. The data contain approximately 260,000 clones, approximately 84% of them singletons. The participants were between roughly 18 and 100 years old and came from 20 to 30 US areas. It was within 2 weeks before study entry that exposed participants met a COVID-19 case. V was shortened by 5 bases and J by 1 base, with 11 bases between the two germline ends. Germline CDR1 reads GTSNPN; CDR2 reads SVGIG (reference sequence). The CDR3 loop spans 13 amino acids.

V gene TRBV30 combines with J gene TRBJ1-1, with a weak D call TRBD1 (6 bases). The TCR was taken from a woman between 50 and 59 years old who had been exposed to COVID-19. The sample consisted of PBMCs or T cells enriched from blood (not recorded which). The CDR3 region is CAWALTGNTEAFF. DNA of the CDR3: TGTGCCTGGGCCTTGACAGGGAACACTGAAGCTTTCTTT.